This T cell receptor (beta chain) is drawn from a study of cytomegalovirus exposure and HLA in healthy donors. As for the study in general: When over 300 donors were genotyped, more than 70% of them were found to fall in the Caucasian-associated ancestry cluster.

As to this clone: The antigen is unknown. Different DNA sequences within this sample yield the same CDR3.

PCR used 60 Vbeta primers and 13 Jbeta primers. Study processing details: Unique TCR beta chains totaled roughly 81 million in a later count, with roughly 11 million of them shared. Some clones are missing from TCRdb's copy, which holds only in-frame ones; the method was immunoSEQ multiplex PCR. Clonal size and the V and J genes are those of that table, whereas D and trimming came from the DNA. The sample records approximately 120,000 clones, approximately 80% being singletons. CDR1 is SGHAT, CDR2 FQNNGV, per germline. This CDR3 has 13 residues. Trimming removed 5 bases from V and 4 bases from J; junction bases left unmatched: 4. Overall study findings and caveats: An analysis done earlier found most TCR beta V segments productive about 87% or about 30% of the time. TCR beta chain V- and J-gene trimming was linked, in a later analysis, to a missense variant in DCLRE1C.

The clonotype originates from a man aged 35-49 years in good health and CMV-seropositive. V and J are TRBV11-2 and TRBJ1-2; 7 bases match TRBD1. The sequenced material came from PBMCs. The CDR3 DNA reads as TGTGCCAGCAGCGAAGACAGGGCCTATGGCTACACCTTC. Translated: CASSEDRAYGYTF.